This T cell receptor (beta chain) was captured in a study of T-cell memory formation after mild COVID-19 (dated by TCRdb to the early 2020s). At the level of the whole study: TCR sequence clusters from the two donors were largely donor specific. T-cell clones expanding and contracting after mild COVID-19 in two donors were tracked by longitudinal TCRalpha and TCRbeta repertoire sequencing. Two young, previously healthy adult volunteers, one female and one male, were included in the cohort. General conclusions and limits of the study: SARS-CoV-2 specificity was not confirmed for the second-wave clones peaking on day 37. Some responding clones were detected in pre-infection memory, which suggested that pre-existing cross-reactive memory T cells had joined the SARS-CoV-2 response. Contracting CD4+ clones were found mainly in CM and EM memory subsets, while CD8+ clones were enriched in EMRA. Clones that contracted from day 15 to 85 showed balanced CD4/CD8 phenotypes, whereas a second wave of clones that expanded from day 15 to 37 leaned towards CD4+. Only a couple of mild cases were covered in the study, and larger cohorts including severe cases with pre-infection samples were considered necessary.

As concerns this clonotype: Its antigen has not been determined. No clone much larger than this one lies a single base away; base qualities are absent.

Sequencing took place on an Illumina NovaSeq 6000. cDNA libraries for TCRalpha and TCRbeta were prepared by 5'RACE using constant-segment primers, with sample barcodes and unique molecular identifiers added. Trizol reagent was used to extract RNA from every sample. Library amplification was performed in two PCR steps, and a second sample barcode and Illumina TruSeq adapters were introduced in the second step. Libraries were sequenced on an Illumina NovaSeq with 2 x 150 bp paired-end reads. As for the original processing: Reads were demultiplexed and collapsed into UMI-guided consensus sequences with migec v1.2.7. With mixcr v2.1.11, UMI consensuses were aligned to TRA and TRB V and J templates and assembled into clonotypes. A clonotype was counted as expanded or contracted only when both edgeR and NoisET called the clonotype significant, with the noise models trained on biological replicates. For edgeR calls, the cutoffs were a false discovery rate-adjusted p below 0.01 and a log2 fold-change threshold of 1. As an exploratory analysis of dynamics, PCA with hierarchical clustering was applied to max-normalized trajectories of the 1000 most abundant clonotypes. Each responding clone was given a CD4 or CD8 phenotype based on the CD4+ and CD8+ repertoires, which had been sequenced separately. TCRdb ran its own pipeline on the public reads, namely fastp trimming at Q25 and MiXCR clone calling, and kept in-frame beta chains. For every CDR3 protein sequence, its rows merge into one entry that carries the most common genes and DNA. It is TCRdb's table, rather than the study itself, that gives the V and J calls and clone size. Present in this sample are fewer than 300,000 distinct CDR3 sequences, 16% of which were seen just once. The ten largest clones take up around 20% of the sample.

The CDR3 covers 13 residues, taking in both the cysteine and the phenylalanine. CDR3 DNA is the only sequence kept; it has 39 bases, read in frame from the first base. The CDR1 and CDR2 encoded by the germline V gene are SQVTM and ANQGSEA. V has 6 bases trimmed and J has 8 bases trimmed; junction bases matching no gene number 9. PBMCs were isolated by Ficoll-Paque density gradient centrifugation. The material sequenced was PBMCs or a T cell subset sorted from them (not recorded which). The receptor's source is a man aged 18 to 35 who had mild COVID-19 (a few samples of this study predate the infection). The sample titles of this study are shuffled in the database, so cell type and time point are left out; the donor was told from shared clones. The chain joins TRBV29-1 to TRBJ1-4; TRBD1 fits 7 bases in the junction. The CDR3 protein is CSVSEGAGEKLFF. The base sequence is TGCAGCGTATCAGAGGGGGCCGGGGAAAAACTGTTTTTT.